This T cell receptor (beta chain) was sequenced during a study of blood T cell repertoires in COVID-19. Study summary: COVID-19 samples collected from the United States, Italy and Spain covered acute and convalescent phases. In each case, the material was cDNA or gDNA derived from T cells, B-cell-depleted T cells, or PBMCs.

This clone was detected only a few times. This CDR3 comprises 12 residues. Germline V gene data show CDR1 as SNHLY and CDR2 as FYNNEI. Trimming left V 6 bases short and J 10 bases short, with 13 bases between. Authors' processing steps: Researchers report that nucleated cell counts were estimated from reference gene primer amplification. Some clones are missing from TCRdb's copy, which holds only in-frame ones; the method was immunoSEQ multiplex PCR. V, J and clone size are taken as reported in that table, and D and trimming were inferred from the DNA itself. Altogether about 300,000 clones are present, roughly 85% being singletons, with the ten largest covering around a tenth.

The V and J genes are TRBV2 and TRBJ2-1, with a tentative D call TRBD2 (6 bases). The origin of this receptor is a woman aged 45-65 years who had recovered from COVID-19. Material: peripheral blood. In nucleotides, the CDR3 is TGTGCCAGCAGCCCACTAGCCCCCGAGCAGTTCTTC. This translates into CASSPLAPEQFF.